This T cell receptor (beta chain) stems from a study of blood T cell repertoires in COVID-19. The overall study: COVID-19 samples collected from the United States, Italy and Spain covered acute and convalescent phases. T cells, B-cell-depleted T cells, or PBMCs supplied cDNA or gDNA.

Original processing notes: Estimation of nucleated cell counts was performed using reference gene primer amplification. Libraries were prepared by immunoSEQ multiplex PCR; TCRdb keeps only in-frame clonotypes and omits some of them. V and J calls and clone size come straight from that table; D and trimming were deduced from the DNA. Among some 110,000 clones listed, about 82% were seen once. This CDR3 is 15 amino acids long. Trimming cost V 2 bases and J 7 bases; bases outside gene matches: 6. The V gene's germline CDR1 is SGHVS and CDR2 FQNEAQ. One Seattle source followed patients from active infection through their disease course.

This chain links TRBV7-8 with TRBJ2-1; 9 bases are shared with TRBD2. The sequence derives from a man older than 75 with COVID-19, enrolled during active disease. Sequencing was performed on peripheral blood. The CDR3 loop is CASSLSFSGSNEQFF. The CDR3 DNA sequence: TGTGCCAGCAGCTTATCATTTAGCGGGAGTAATGAGCAGTTCTTC.